The T cell receptor beta chain under discussion was sequenced for a study of cytomegalovirus exposure and HLA in healthy donors. Only one count was recorded for this clone. Its target is not known. Study-wide results and limits: Earlier results showed most TCR beta V segments being productive about 87% or about 30% of the time. Presence/absence analyses took donor sequencing depth as roughly uniform. Sequencing probably produced one cluster of sequence variants that were highly shared. Among TCR beta chains of equal frequency, HLA-associated ones were more clonally expanded in a later analysis.

The PCR used 60 Vbeta and 13 Jbeta primers. Clones were sequenced by immunoSEQ multiplex PCR, and TCRdb holds only the in-frame ones, with some missing. The sample lists 100,000 to 140,000 clones; approximately 84% were seen once. V was pared by 0 bases and J by 4 bases, with 16 bases between. The CDR3 has 16 residues. Per germline, CDR1 SGHDT and CDR2 YYEEEE. This TCR derives from a man aged 25-45 years in good health and CMV-seronegative. This sequence joins TRBV5-6 and TRBJ1-2; unclear D gene. Sequencing was performed on PBMCs. The CDR3 reads CASSLVRSNPGYGYTF. As DNA, the CDR3 is TGTGCCAGCAGCTTGGTACGTTCAAACCCGGGCTATGGCTACACCTTC.